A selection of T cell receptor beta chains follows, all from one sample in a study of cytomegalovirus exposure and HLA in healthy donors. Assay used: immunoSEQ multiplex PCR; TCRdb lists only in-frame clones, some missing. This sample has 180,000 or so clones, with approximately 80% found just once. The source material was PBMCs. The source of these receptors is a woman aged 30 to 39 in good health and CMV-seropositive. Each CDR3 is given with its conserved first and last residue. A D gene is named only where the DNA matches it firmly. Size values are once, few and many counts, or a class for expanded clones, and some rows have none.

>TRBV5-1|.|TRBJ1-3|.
CASSLSGTQNSGNTIYF
TGCGCCAGCAGCTTATCCGGGACACAAAACTCTGGAAACACCATATATTTT
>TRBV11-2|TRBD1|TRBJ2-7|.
CASAVRDRGLGEQYF
TGTGCCAGCGCCGTGCGGGACAGGGGGTTAGGCGAGCAGTACTTC
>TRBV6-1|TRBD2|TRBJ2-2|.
CASSNSGSTGELFF
TGTGCCAGCAGCAATAGCGGGAGCACCGGGGAGCTGTTTTTT
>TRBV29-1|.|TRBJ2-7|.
CSARDSFYEQYF
TGCAGCGCGCGGGACAGCTTCTACGAGCAGTACTTC
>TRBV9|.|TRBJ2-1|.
CASSVGGEPYNEQFF
TGTGCCAGCAGCGTAGGCGGGGAACCCTACAATGAGCAGTTCTTC
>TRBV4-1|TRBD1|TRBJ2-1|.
CASSHPGTGYNEQFF
TGCGCCAGCAGCCACCCCGGGACAGGGTACAATGAGCAGTTCTTC
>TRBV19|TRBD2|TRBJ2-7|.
CASSMVRGRAYEQYF
TGTGCCAGTAGTATGGTCCGCGGGAGGGCCTACGAGCAGTACTTC
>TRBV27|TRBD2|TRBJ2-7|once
CASTRGGADEQYF
TGTGCCAGCACGCGGGGGGGGGCGGACGAGCAGTACTTC
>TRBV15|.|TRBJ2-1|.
CATSAPAGRSNNEQFF
TGTGCCACCAGCGCCCCGGCAGGGCGATCAAACAATGAGCAGTTCTTC
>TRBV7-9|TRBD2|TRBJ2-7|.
CASSPFKGLDYEQYF
TGTGCCAGCAGCCCCTTTAAAGGACTAGACTACGAGCAGTACTTC
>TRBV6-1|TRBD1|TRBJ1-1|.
CASSARTGGDTEAFF
TGTGCCAGCAGTGCCCGAACAGGGGGAGACACTGAAGCTTTCTTT
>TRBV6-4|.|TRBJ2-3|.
CASSEQGSTDTQYF
TGTGCCAGCAGTGAGCAGGGAAGCACAGATACGCAGTATTTT
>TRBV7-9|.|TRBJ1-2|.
CASTLTPLDYGYTF
TGTGCCAGCACCCTAACACCCCTAGACTATGGCTACACCTTC
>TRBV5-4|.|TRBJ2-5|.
CASSLGAGRSQETQYF
TGTGCCAGCAGCTTAGGGGCGGGACGATCTCAAGAGACCCAGTACTTC
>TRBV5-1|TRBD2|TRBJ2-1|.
CASSLYTSGSANEQFF
TGCGCCAGCAGCCTGTATACAAGCGGGAGCGCGAATGAGCAGTTCTTC
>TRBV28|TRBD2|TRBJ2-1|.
CASSSTSGLYNEQFF
TGTGCCAGCAGCTCGACTAGCGGACTTTACAATGAGCAGTTCTTC
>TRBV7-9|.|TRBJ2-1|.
CASRASSYNEQFF
TGTGCCAGCAGAGCTAGCTCCTACAATGAGCAGTTCTTC
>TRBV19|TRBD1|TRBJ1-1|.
CASSLTGGTEAFF
TGTGCCAGTAGCCTGACAGGGGGCACTGAAGCTTTCTTT
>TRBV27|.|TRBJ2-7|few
CASGRAGSYEQYF
TGTGCCAGCGGCAGGGCAGGCTCCTACGAGCAGTACTTC
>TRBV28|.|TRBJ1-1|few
CASSLRQAGTEAFF
TGTGCCAGCAGTTTAAGACAGGCCGGCACTGAAGCTTTCTTT
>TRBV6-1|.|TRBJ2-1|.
CASSEVGGSYNEQFF
TGTGCCAGCAGTGAAGTGGGGGGCTCCTACAATGAGCAGTTCTTC
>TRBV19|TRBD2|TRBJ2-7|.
CASSPGLAGVSSYEQYF
TGTGCCAGTAGTCCGGGACTAGCGGGTGTTAGCTCCTACGAGCAGTACTTC
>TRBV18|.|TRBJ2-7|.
CASSPSPNRVYEQYF
TGTGCCAGCTCCCCCTCCCCGAACAGGGTCTACGAGCAGTACTTC
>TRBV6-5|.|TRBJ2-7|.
CASRKGQFYEQYF
TGTGCCAGCAGGAAGGGACAATTCTACGAGCAGTACTTC
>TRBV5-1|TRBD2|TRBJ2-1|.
CASSTGLAGENEQFF
TGCGCCAGCAGCACCGGACTAGCGGGAGAAAATGAGCAGTTCTTC
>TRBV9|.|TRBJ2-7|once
CASSVGLAYYEQYF
TGTGCCAGCAGCGTAGGGCTAGCGTACTACGAGCAGTACTTC
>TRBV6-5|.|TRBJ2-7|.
CASSYSINRANSEQYF
TGTGCCAGCAGTTACTCGATAAACAGGGCAAACAGCGAGCAGTACTTC
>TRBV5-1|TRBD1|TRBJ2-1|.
CASSSARQGASYNEQFF
TGCGCCAGCAGCTCCGCTCGACAGGGGGCTTCCTACAATGAGCAGTTCTTC
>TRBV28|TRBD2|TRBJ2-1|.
CASSSGTSSDEQFF
TGTGCCAGCAGTTCCGGGACTAGTTCCGATGAGCAGTTCTTC
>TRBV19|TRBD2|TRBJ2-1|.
CASSRLAGGPGEQFF
TGTGCCAGTAGTAGACTAGCGGGAGGGCCAGGCGAGCAGTTCTTC
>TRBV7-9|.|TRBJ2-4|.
CASSLGGSGIQYF
TGTGCCAGCAGCTTAGGCGGGTCTGGCATTCAGTACTTC
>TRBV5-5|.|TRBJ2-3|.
CASSLGQGIRDTQYF
TGTGCCAGCAGCTTGGGTCAGGGAATTAGAGATACGCAGTATTTT
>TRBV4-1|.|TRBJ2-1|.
CASSPGARYNEQFF
TGCGCCAGCTCCCCAGGGGCTCGCTACAATGAGCAGTTCTTC
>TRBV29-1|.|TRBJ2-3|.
CSVERNGRVDTQYF
TGCAGCGTTGAACGCAACGGGAGAGTAGATACGCAGTATTTT
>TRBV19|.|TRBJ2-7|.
CASSIDLVARRGEQYF
TGTGCCAGTAGTATAGATCTTGTCGCCCGGCGAGGCGAGCAGTACTTC
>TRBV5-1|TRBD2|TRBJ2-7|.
CASRLAGEHEQYF
TGCGCCAGCCGACTAGCGGGAGAGCACGAGCAGTACTTC
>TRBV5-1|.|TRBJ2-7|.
CASRISLIGDRGQYF
TGCGCCAGCAGAATTTCGTTGATCGGAGATCGCGGGCAGTACTTC
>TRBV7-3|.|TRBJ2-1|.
CASSFFSGSYNEQFF
TGTGCCAGCAGCTTTTTCTCGGGGTCCTACAATGAGCAGTTCTTC
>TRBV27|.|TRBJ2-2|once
CASSVGLDGALTGELFF
TGTGCCAGCAGTGTGGGCTTGGATGGGGCTCTAACCGGGGAGCTGTTTTTT
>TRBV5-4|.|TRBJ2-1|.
CASGARFEQFF
TGTGCCAGCGGCGCTAGGTTTGAGCAGTTCTTC